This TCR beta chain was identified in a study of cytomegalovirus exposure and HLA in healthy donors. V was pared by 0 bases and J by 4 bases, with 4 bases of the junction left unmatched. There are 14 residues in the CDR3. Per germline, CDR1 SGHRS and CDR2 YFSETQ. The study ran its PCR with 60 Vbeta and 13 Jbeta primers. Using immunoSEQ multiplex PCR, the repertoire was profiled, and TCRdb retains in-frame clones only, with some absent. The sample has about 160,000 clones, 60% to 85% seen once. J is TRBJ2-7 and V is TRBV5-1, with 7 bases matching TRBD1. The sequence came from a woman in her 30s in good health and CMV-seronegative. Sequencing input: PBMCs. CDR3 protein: CASSLESGGYEQYF. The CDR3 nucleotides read TGCGCCAGCAGCTTGGAGTCAGGGGGATACGAGCAGTACTTC.